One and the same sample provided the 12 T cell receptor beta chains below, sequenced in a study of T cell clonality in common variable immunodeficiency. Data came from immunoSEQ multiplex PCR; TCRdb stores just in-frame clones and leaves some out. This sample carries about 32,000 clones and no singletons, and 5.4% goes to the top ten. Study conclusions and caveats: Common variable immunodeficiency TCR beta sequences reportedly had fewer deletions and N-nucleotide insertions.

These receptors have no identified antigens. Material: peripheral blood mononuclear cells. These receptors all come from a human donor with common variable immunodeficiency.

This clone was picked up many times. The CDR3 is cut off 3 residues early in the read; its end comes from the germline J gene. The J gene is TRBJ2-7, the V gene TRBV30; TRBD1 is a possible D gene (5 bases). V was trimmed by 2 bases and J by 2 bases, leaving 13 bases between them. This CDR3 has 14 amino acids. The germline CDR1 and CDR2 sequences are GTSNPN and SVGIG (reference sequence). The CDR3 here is CAWSTPSRAYEQYF. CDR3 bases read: TGTGCCTGGAGTACGCCCAGCAGGGCCTACGAG.

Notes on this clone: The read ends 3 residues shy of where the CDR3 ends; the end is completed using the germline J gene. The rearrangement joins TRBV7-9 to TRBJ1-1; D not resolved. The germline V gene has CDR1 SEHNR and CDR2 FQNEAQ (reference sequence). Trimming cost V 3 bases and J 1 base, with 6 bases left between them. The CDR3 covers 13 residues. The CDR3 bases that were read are TGTGCCAGCAGCTTGTCAGGGAACACTGAA. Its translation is CASSLSGNTE. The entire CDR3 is CASSLSGNTEAFF.

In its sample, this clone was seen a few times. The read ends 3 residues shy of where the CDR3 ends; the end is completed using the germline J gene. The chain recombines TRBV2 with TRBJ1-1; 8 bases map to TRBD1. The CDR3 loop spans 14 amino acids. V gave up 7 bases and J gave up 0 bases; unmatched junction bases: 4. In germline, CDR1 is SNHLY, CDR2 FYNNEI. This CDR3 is CASKYRGMNTEAFF. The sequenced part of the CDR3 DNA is TGTGCCAGCAAGTACAGGGGGATGAACACTGAA.

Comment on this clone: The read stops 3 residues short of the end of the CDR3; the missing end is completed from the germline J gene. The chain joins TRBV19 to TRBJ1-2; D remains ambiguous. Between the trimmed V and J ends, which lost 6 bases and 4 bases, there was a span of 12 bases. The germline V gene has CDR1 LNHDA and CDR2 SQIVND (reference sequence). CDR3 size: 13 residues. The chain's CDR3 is CASSPTRVYGYTF. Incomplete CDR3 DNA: TGTGCCAGTAGCCCCACTCGGGTCTATGGC.

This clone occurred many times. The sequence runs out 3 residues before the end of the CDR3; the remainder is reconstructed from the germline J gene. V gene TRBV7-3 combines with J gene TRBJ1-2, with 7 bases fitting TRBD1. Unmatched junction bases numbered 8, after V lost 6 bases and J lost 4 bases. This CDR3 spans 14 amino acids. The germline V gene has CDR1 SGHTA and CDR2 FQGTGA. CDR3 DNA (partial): TGTGCCAGCAGGCCACCAGGACAGGTCTATGGC. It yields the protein CASRPPGQVYG. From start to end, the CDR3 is CASRPPGQVYGYTF.

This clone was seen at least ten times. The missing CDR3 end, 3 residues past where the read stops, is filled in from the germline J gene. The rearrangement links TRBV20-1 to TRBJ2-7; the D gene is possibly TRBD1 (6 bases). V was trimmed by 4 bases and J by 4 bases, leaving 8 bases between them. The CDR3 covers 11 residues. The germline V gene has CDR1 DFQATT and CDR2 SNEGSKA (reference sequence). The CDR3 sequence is CSAKDRYEQYF. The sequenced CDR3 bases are TGCAGTGCTAAGGACAGATACGAG.

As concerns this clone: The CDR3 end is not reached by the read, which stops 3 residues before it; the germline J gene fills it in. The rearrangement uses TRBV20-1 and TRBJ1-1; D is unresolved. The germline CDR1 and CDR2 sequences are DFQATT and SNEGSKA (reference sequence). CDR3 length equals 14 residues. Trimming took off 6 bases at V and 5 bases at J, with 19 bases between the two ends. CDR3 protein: CSAHLIGVRTEAFF. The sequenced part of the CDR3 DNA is TGCAGTGCACATTTAATCGGGGTTAGGACTGAA.

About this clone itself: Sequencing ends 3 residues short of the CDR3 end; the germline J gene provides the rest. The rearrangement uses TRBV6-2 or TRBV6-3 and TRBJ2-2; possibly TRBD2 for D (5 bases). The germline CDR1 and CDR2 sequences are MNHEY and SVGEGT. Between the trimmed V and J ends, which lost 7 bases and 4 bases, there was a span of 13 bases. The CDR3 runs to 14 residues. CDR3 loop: CASKELGVTGELFF. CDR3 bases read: TGTGCCAGCAAAGAGCTCGGGGTCACCGGGGAG.

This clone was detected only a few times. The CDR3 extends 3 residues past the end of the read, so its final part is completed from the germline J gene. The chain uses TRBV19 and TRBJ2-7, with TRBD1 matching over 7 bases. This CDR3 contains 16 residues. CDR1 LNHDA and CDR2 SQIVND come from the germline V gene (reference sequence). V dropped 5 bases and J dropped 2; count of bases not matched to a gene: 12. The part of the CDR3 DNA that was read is TGTGCCAGTAGTTTTCTATTCCGGGACAGTACCTACGAG. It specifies CASSFLFRDSTYE. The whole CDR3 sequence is CASSFLFRDSTYEQYF.

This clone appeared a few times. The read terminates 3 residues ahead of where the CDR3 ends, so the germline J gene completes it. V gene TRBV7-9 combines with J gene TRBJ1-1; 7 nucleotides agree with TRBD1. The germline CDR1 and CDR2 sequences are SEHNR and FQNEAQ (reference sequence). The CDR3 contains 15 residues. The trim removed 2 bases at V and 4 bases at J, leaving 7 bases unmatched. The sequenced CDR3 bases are TGTGCCAGCAGCTTATTGACAGGGTTGGCCACTGAA. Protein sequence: CASSLLTGLATE. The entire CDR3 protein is CASSLLTGLATEAFF.

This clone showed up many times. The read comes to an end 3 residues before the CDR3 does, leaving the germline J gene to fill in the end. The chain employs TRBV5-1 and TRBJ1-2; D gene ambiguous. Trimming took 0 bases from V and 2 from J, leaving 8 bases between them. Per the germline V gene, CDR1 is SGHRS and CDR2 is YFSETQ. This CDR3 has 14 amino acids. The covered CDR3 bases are TGCGCCAGCAGCTTGGAGGCACCCAACTATGGC. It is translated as CASSLEAPNYG. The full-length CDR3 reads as CASSLEAPNYGYTF.

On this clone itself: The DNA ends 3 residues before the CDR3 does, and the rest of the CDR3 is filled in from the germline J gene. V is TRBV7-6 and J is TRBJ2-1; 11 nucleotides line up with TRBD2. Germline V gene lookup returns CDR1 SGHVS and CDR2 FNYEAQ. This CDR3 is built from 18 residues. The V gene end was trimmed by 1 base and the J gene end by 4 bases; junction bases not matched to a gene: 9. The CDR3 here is CASSLGQKGLAEYNEQFF. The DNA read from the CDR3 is TGTGCCAGCAGCTTAGGCCAGAAGGGACTAGCGGAGTACAATGAG.